Listed here are 5 T cell receptor beta chains from one sample, sequenced in a study of blood T cell repertoires in COVID-19. Profiling relied on immunoSEQ multiplex PCR, and the TCRdb table lists in-frame clones only, not all of them. Of about 480,000 clones listed, approximately 89% are singletons. The sample consisted of peripheral blood. These receptors came from a woman between 45 and 60 years old with COVID-19, enrolled during active disease.

The chain carries TRBV6-5 and TRBJ2-1; 7 positions agree with TRBD2. V was clipped by 5 bases and J by 2 bases; unmatched bases: 3. Germline V gene lookup returns CDR1 MNHEY and CDR2 SVGAGI. This CDR3 contains 14 residues. CDR3 DNA sequence: TGTGCCAGCAGTAGCGGGGTGACCTACAATGAGCAGTTCTTC. Protein product: CASSSGVTYNEQFF.

The chain carries TRBV19 and TRBJ1-2, with 7 bases aligning to TRBD1. Germline CDR1 LNHDA, CDR2 SQIVND (reference sequence). The CDR3 has 14 amino acids. The junction had 5 bases not matched to a gene; V was cut back by 3 bases and J by 4 bases. The CDR3 region has the DNA TGTGCCAGTAGTATTTGGACAGGTATCTATGGCTACACCTTC. It yields the protein CASSIWTGIYGYTF.

The chain uses TRBV2 and TRBJ1-3; TRBD1 matches 7 bases. Germline V gene lookup returns CDR1 SNHLY and CDR2 FYNNEI. CDR3 size: 15 residues. V dropped 3 bases and J dropped 2; count of bases not matched to a gene: 4. CDR3 protein: CASSELQGAGNTIYF. Written as DNA, the CDR3 is TGTGCCAGCAGTGAGCTCCAGGGGGCTGGAAACACCATATATTTT.

This clone was counted a single time. This chain joins TRBV5-1 and TRBJ1-1, with TRBD1 as a possible D gene (6 bases). Germline CDR1 SGHRS, CDR2 YFSETQ. V was trimmed by 4 bases and J by 1 base, leaving 8 bases between them. The CDR3 totals 13 residues. The CDR3 spells CASSMTGNTEAFF. CDR3 DNA: TGCGCCAGCAGCATGACAGGGAACACTGAAGCTTTCTTT.

The chain recombines TRBV11-3 with TRBJ2-7; 7 bases align to TRBD1. The CDR3 spans 13 residues. V dropped 4 bases and J dropped 0; count of bases not matched to a gene: 0. Germline loops: CDR1 SGHNT, CDR2 YENEEA. Here the CDR3 reads CASSYRGSYEQYF. The CDR3 nucleotides read TGTGCCAGCAGCTACAGGGGCTCCTACGAGCAGTACTTC. Supplemented by reference TRBV11-3 and TRBJ2-7, the full variable domain reads EAGVVQSPRYKIIEKKQPVAFWCNPISGHNTLYWYLQNLGQGPELLIRYENEEAVDDSQLPKDRFSAERLKGVDSTLKIQPAELGDSAVYLCASSYRGSYEQYFGPGTRLTVT.